The clone carrying this T cell receptor (beta chain) has more than one count but fewer than ten. Its matching antigen is unknown. This record belongs to a study of T cell repertoires in cytomegalovirus infection. Background on the study: The study used recently identified HLA-C-restricted and well-studied HLA-B-restricted CMV epitopes. Carrying CMV and the relevant HLA type showed in public TCR beta signatures.

Each CDR3 protein gets one entry after TCRdb re-called the reads with MiXCR. The sample comprises about 770,000 distinct CDR3 sequences, 29% of which are singletons, and around 12% rests with the top ten. Study outcomes and limitations: Ex vivo, HLA-C-restricted CMV-specific TCR beta clonotypes prevailed over the rest of the response. Cumulated frequencies of public TCR beta families served to identify carriers of CMV plus the relevant HLA.

This CDR3 has 15 amino acids. Germline CDR1 reads SGHVS; CDR2 reads FNYEAQ. J was trimmed by 10 bases and V by 5 bases; bases with no gene match: 7. This material consisted of cultured CD8+ T cells from PBMCs, taken from culture after CMV antigen stimulation. V and J are TRBV7-6 and TRBJ2-1, with 14 positions matching TRBD2. The TCR was taken from a human donor in good health (CMV status not recorded). Some clones in this sample may be carry-over from other donors' samples. The CDR3 is CASSPRLAGGLEQFF. The CDR3 coding sequence is TGTGCCAGCAGCCCGCGACTAGCGGGGGGGCTGGAGCAGTTCTTC.